This T cell receptor (beta chain) was found in a study of blood T cell repertoires in COVID-19. Original methodology: Estimated nucleated cell counts came from reference gene primer amplification. Repertoires were generated with immunoSEQ multiplex PCR, while TCRdb's copy carries only in-frame clones and drops some. V, J and clone size reflect that table, while D and trimming were determined from the DNA. The sample holds 75,000 to 95,000 clones, around four fifths seen once. The sequence came from a man in his forties or fifties with acute or convalescent COVID-19. Sequenced: peripheral blood.

The CDR3 DNA reads as TGTGCCAGCAGCCCAACTAGCGCCACAGATACGCAGTATTTT. Its protein is CASSPTSATDTQYF. The V call is TRBV7-9, the J call TRBJ2-3; 7 bases are shared with TRBD2. The CDR3 totals 14 residues. V was pared by 5 bases and J by 2 bases, with 4 bases of the junction left unmatched. In germline, CDR1 is SEHNR, CDR2 FQNEAQ (reference sequence).